This entry features one T cell receptor beta chain sequence. The data stem from a study of blood T cells in healthy people across ages. The CDR3 runs to 16 residues. Per the germline V gene, CDR1 is SGHRS and CDR2 is YFSETQ. The ends were cut back, 3 bases at V and 0 bases at J, with 15 bases in the middle. A second 7 to 11 cycle PCR used barcoded and J-beta primers. Samples each returned at least 3 million CDR3-containing paired-end reads. Using its own MiXCR run on the 5' RACE reads, TCRdb lists one record per CDR3 protein. The sample carries approximately 800,000 distinct CDR3 sequences, roughly 56% recorded once.

The chain employs TRBV5-1 and TRBJ1-2; D unresolved. Sequencing was carried out using blood. This TCR was recovered from a man aged 35 to 55 in good health. CDR3 protein: CASSSSYKITNYGYTF. The CDR3, as DNA: TGCGCCAGCAGCTCGTCGTACAAGATCACTAACTATGGCTACACCTTC.